These 14 T cell receptor beta chains came from one sample sequenced in a study of memory CD4+ T cells and cytomegalovirus serostatus. Single viable CD3+CD4+CD8-CD45RO+ cells were sorted as the memory CD4+ T cells. Using immunoSEQ multiplex PCR, the repertoire was profiled, and TCRdb retains in-frame clones only, with some absent. The data contain 70,000 to 90,000 clones, 60% to 80% of them singletons. Input material: memory CD4+ T cells from blood. Source of these receptors: an adult in good health and CMV-seropositive.

The chain uses TRBV30 and TRBJ2-4; 8 positions agree with TRBD1. V trimming: 4 bases; J trimming: 1 base; junction bases outside the gene matches: 6. This CDR3 comprises 15 residues. Germline values: CDR1 GTSNPN, CDR2 SVGIG (reference sequence). The CDR3 bases are TGTGCCTGGAACCCAGGGGGCTCTGCCAAAAACATTCAGTACTTC. This sequence encodes CAWNPGGSAKNIQYF.

The chain recombines TRBV6-1 with TRBJ1-4, with TRBD1 as a possible D gene (6 bases). Trimming took off 1 base at V and 2 bases at J, with 17 bases between the two ends. The CDR3 loop spans 18 amino acids. In germline, CDR1 is MNHNS, CDR2 SASEGT. The DNA of the CDR3 is TGTGCCAGCAGTGAAGGTTCATCGGCGGGGGGCACTAATGAAAAACTGTTTTTT. This codes for CASSEGSSAGGTNEKLFF.

The rearrangement joins TRBV18 to TRBJ2-5, with no clear D. Trimming removed 2 bases from V and 4 bases from J, with 8 bases in between. Germline lookup yields CDR1 KGHSH and CDR2 LQKENI. The CDR3 is 13 amino acids. This CDR3 is CASSPSWGETQYF. The DNA for the CDR3 is TGTGCCAGCTCACCATCGTGGGGAGAGACCCAGTACTTC.

CDR3 in amino acids: CAWAASRDRGTRDQPQHF. CDR3 coding DNA: TGTGCCTGGGCCGCGAGTAGGGACAGAGGGACCAGAGATCAGCCCCAGCATTTT. The chain employs TRBV30 and TRBJ1-5; 7 positions match TRBD1. Germline V gene data show CDR1 as GTSNPN and CDR2 as SVGIG (reference sequence). There are 18 residues in the CDR3. Germline trimming cut 5 bases from V and 5 bases from J; bases unmatched to any gene: 21.

J is TRBJ2-7 and V is TRBV6-5; D is unresolved. Looked up from germline, CDR1 is MNHEY and CDR2 is SVGAGI. This CDR3 has 13 residues. V was trimmed by 7 bases and J by 5 bases, leaving 15 bases between them. CDR3 loop: CASKVKGGDEQYF. The CDR3 coding sequence is TGTGCCAGCAAAGTAAAGGGTGGAGACGAGCAGTACTTC.

This clone was observed many times. This rearrangement joins TRBV7-9 to TRBJ2-7; D gene uncertain. This CDR3 comprises 12 residues. CDR1 is SEHNR, CDR2 FQNEAQ, per germline (reference sequence). Trimming removed 5 bases from V and 0 bases from J, with 5 bases in between. CDR3 coding DNA: TGTGCCAGCAGCCCGAGCTCCTACGAGCAGTACGTC. It is translated as CASSPSSYEQYV.

Only a few counts were recorded for this clone. This chain connects TRBV5-1 to TRBJ1-3; D is perhaps TRBD1 (6 bases). The CDR3 is 15 amino acids. V was shortened by 0 bases and J by 4 bases, with 11 bases between the two germline ends. Germline V gene lookup returns CDR1 SGHRS and CDR2 YFSETQ. CDR3 sequence (DNA): TGCGCCAGCAGCTTGGCAGGGGCGCAGGGAAACACCATATATTTT. This translates into CASSLAGAQGNTIYF. Supplemented by reference TRBV5-1 and TRBJ1-3, the full variable domain reads KAGVTQTPRYLIKTRGQQVTLSCSPISGHRSVSWYQQTPGQGLQFLFEYFSETQRNKGNFPGRFSGRQFSNSRSEMNVSTLELGDSALYLCASSLAGAQGNTIYFGEGSWLTVV.

The chain joins TRBV19 to TRBJ1-4; D is undetermined. In germline, CDR1 is LNHDA, CDR2 SQIVND (reference sequence). Trimming left V 5 bases short and J 8 bases short, with 12 bases between. This CDR3 comprises 13 residues. This chain's CDR3 is CASSPGLREKLFF. Here the CDR3 DNA reads TGTGCCAGTAGTCCAGGATTAAGAGAAAAACTGTTTTTT.

V is TRBV7-9 and J is TRBJ2-5; weak D call: TRBD2 (6 bases). Trimming shortened V by 1 base and J by 4 bases, and 7 bases separated the two germline ends. The germline gives CDR1 SEHNR, CDR2 FQNEAQ (reference sequence). The CDR3 runs to 13 residues. For the CDR3, the DNA is TGTGCCAGCAGCTTAGGGAGGGGAGAGACCCAGTACTTC. Amino acid sequence: CASSLGRGETQYF.

The genes are TRBV11-3 and TRBJ2-2; a possible D gene is TRBD1 (6 bases). Trimming took off 5 bases at V and 3 bases at J, with 16 bases between the two ends. The CDR3 consists of 16 residues. The germline V gene encodes CDR1 SGHNT and CDR2 YENEEA. CDR3 sequence reads: CASSRGWDTYTGELFF. Here the CDR3 DNA reads TGTGCCAGCAGCCGAGGGTGGGACACGTACACCGGGGAGCTGTTTTTT.

This clone was recorded only once. The chain links TRBV2 to TRBJ1-2; D remains ambiguous. The CDR3 sequence is 12 residues long. Germline CDR1 reads SNHLY; CDR2 reads FYNNEI. Trimming removed 7 bases at V and 3 bases at J, with 9 bases between. The CDR3 DNA follows: TGTGCCAGCACACCCGGGGACTATGGCTACACCTTC. Translating it yields CASTPGDYGYTF. Based on the CDR3 plus reference TRBV2 and TRBJ1-2, the full variable domain is EPEVTQTPSHQVTQMGQEVILRCVPISNHLYFYWYRQILGQKVEFLVSFYNNEISEKSEIFDDQFSVERPDGSNFTLKIRSTKLEDSAMYFCASTPGDYGYTFGSGTRLTVV.

The chain recombines TRBV11-2 with TRBJ2-5, with TRBD1 as a possible D gene (5 bases). Between the trimmed V and J ends, which lost 4 bases and 5 bases, there was a span of 14 bases. The germline V gene has CDR1 SGHAT and CDR2 FQNNGV. The length of the CDR3 is 14 residues. For the CDR3, the DNA is TGTGCCAGCAGCTCCATTCAGGGCGCGGAGACCCAGTACTTC. Residues: CASSSIQGAETQYF. The full variable domain, with the rest looked up from reference TRBV11-2 and TRBJ2-5, is EAGVAQSPRYKIIEKRQSVAFWCNPISGHATLYWYQQILGQGPKLLIQFQNNGVVDDSQLPKDRFSAERLKGVDSTLKIQPAKLEDSAVYLCASSSIQGAETQYFGPGTRLLVL.

CDR3: CASSFQVRDGYTF. The CDR3 region has the DNA TGTGCCAGCAGCTTCCAAGTTAGAGATGGCTACACCTTC. The chain uses TRBV7-2 and TRBJ1-2; D is ambiguous. The germline V gene encodes CDR1 SGHTA and CDR2 FQGNSA. Trimming took 3 bases from V and 6 from J, leaving 11 bases between them. This CDR3 region has 13 residues.

The V call is TRBV5-4, the J call TRBJ2-6, with D unresolved. Between the trimmed V and J ends, which lost 4 bases and 2 bases, there was a span of 16 bases. Per germline, CDR1 SGHNT and CDR2 YYREEE (reference sequence). The CDR3 loop spans 17 amino acids. For the CDR3, the DNA is TGTGCCAGCAGCCCACGTGGGTTGGGTCCTGGGGCCAACGTCCTGACTTTC. Protein product: CASSPRGLGPGANVLTF.